This is a list of T cell receptor beta chains from one sample in a study of vaccination effects on CD4 cells after COVID-19. Which antigens these TCRs recognize remains unknown. The table came from immunoSEQ multiplex PCR; TCRdb's copy has only in-frame clones and leaves some out. The sample holds 67,000 or so clones; roughly 78% are singletons and the top ten take about 4%. The sequences come from CD4+ T cells from PBMCs cultured with HCoV-OC43 spike peptides, collected before COVID-19 vaccination. These receptors all stem from a human donor who received a COVID-19 vaccine. Both conserved end residues are part of each CDR3. Each record gives: J gene, D gene, V gene, clone size, CDR3 DNA, CDR3 protein. The D gene is left open where the match is weak. Only part of the rows carry a size: once, few, many, or a class if the clone is expanded.

>TRBJ1-5|.|TRBV7-3|.
TGTGCCAGCAGCCTTGGGGGGGATCAGCCCCAGCATTTT
CASSLGGDQPQHF
>TRBJ2-3|TRBD1|TRBV5-1|once
TGCGCCAGCAGCGGGGACAGGGGGTCAGCAGATACGCAGTATTTT
CASSGDRGSADTQYF
>TRBJ2-2|TRBD2|TRBV25-1|.
TGTGCCAGCAGCGGGGCAAGCGGGGGGGCAACCGGGGAGCTGTTTTTT
CASSGASGGATGELFF
>TRBJ1-5|.|TRBV19|.
TGTGCCACCCACCTGGGGGTAGCAGAACAGCCCCAGCATTTT
CATHLGVAEQPQHF
>TRBJ2-5|TRBD1|TRBV30|once
TGTGCCTGGAGTGTAGAGGGGACAGGGGGGGCCCAGTACTTC
CAWSVEGTGGAQYF
>TRBJ1-6|.|TRBV5-4|.
TGTGCCAGCAGGTTGGCGTCCGGGGATTATAATTCACCCCTCCACTTT
CASRLASGDYNSPLHF
>TRBJ2-5|.|TRBV5-8|.
TGTGCCAGCAGCTTTCAAGACGACCAAGAGACCCAGTACTTC
CASSFQDDQETQYF
>TRBJ2-5|.|TRBV5-6|.
TGTGCCAGCAGCTTGCCCGGGGGAGAGACCCAGTACTTC
CASSLPGGETQYF
>TRBJ2-3|.|TRBV7-2|.
TGTGCCAGCAGCTTAGTACCGACTAGCACAGATACGCAGTATTTT
CASSLVPTSTDTQYF
>TRBJ2-5|.|TRBV12-5|.
TGTGCTAGTGGTTTGTTTTTGGGTCTCCAGATCTCGGGTCAAGAGACCCAGTACTTC
CASGLFLGLQISGQETQYF
>TRBJ2-5|TRBD2|TRBV6-1|.
TGTGCCAGCAGTGAAACGGGACTAGCGGGGGGGCCGGTGACCCAGTACTTC
CASSETGLAGGPVTQYF
>TRBJ1-1|.|TRBV18|.
TGTGCCAGCTCACCACTCCAGGGGCTAGACACTGAAGCTTTCTTT
CASSPLQGLDTEAFF
>TRBJ2-1|TRBD1|TRBV5-1|few
TGCGCCAGCACAGGGGGAAACTCCTACAATGAGCAGTTCTTC
CASTGGNSYNEQFF
>TRBJ2-3|.|TRBV7-3|.
TGTGCCAGCAACCCCAAGACAGGATTTACAGATACGCAGTATTTT
CASNPKTGFTDTQYF
>TRBJ2-1|.|TRBV20-1|once
TGCAGTGCTACCCGAGGCGGCGAGCAGTTCTTC
CSATRGGEQFF
>TRBJ1-2|TRBD1|TRBV3-1/TRBV3-2|.
TGTGCCAGCAGCCAAGATGGAGACAGGGGCGCTAACTATGGCTACACCTTC
CASSQDGDRGANYGYTF
>TRBJ2-5|.|TRBV3-1/TRBV3-2|.
TGTGCCAGCAGCCAGGCACTCCAAGAGACCCAGTACTTC
CASSQALQETQYF
>TRBJ2-5|TRBD2|TRBV29-1|.
TGCAGCGTTGATGTGAAGGGACTAGTCTCGTCAGAGACCCAGTACTTC
CSVDVKGLVSSETQYF
>TRBJ1-5|.|TRBV5-1|.
TGCGCCAGCAGCTTAGGGGATTTCGGCTCCGGTCAGCCCCAGCATTTT
CASSLGDFGSGQPQHF
>TRBJ1-2|TRBD1|TRBV5-1|.
TGCGCCAGCAGCTCGGGACAGCTAAGGGTCTATGGCTACACCTTC
CASSSGQLRVYGYTF
>TRBJ2-3|.|TRBV5-1|.
TGCGCCAGCAGCTGGCGGGGGCCATTACGACTAGACACAGATACGCAGTATTTT
CASSWRGPLRLDTDTQYF
>TRBJ1-4|TRBD1|TRBV5-1|.
TGCGCCAGCCGTCAGGGGGATGCAACTAATGAAAAACTGTTTTTT
CASRQGDATNEKLFF
>TRBJ1-6|.|TRBV30|.
TGTGCCTGGAATCTGCAGGGCAGTCAAAATTCACCCCTCCACTTT
CAWNLQGSQNSPLHF
>TRBJ2-3|.|TRBV28|.
TGTGCCAGCAGTTTCGAGGGCCCAGATACGCAGTATTTT
CASSFEGPDTQYF
>TRBJ2-3|.|TRBV24-1|.
TGTGCCGCCGGGGGTAGCGAGAGCACAGATACGCAGTATTTT
CAAGGSESTDTQYF
>TRBJ1-1|TRBD1|TRBV10-3|.
TGTGCCATCAGTGACCCCGTGGACAGGGTTTCTCAAGCTTTCTTT
CAISDPVDRVSQAFF
>TRBJ2-1|.|TRBV2|.
TGTGCCAGCAGTGGGGGACGGCCGTACAATGAGCAGTTCTTC
CASSGGRPYNEQFF
>TRBJ2-1|TRBD1|TRBV11-2|.
TGTGCCAGCAGCTTACCCCGGACAGGGGGGCATGAGCAGTTCTTC
CASSLPRTGGHEQFF
>TRBJ1-4|.|TRBV9|.
TGTGCCAGCAGCGTAAGGGGGACTAATGAAAAACTGTTTTTT
CASSVRGTNEKLFF
>TRBJ2-1|TRBD2|TRBV5-1|few
TGCGCCAGCAGCTTCCGAGCGGGGCAAGAGAATGAGCAGTTCTTC
CASSFRAGQENEQFF
>TRBJ1-1|.|TRBV10-3|.
TGTGCCATCAGTGATAACGGGGCAGGAAACACTGAAGCTTTCTTT
CAISDNGAGNTEAFF
>TRBJ2-2|TRBD1|TRBV24-1|few
TGTGCCACCAGTGACGGACAGGGGAAGGGAAAAACCGGGGAGCTGTTTTTT
CATSDGQGKGKTGELFF
>TRBJ1-1|.|TRBV18|.
TGTGCCAGCTCACCACAACCCGGACGGACGAACACTGAAGCTTTCTTT
CASSPQPGRTNTEAFF
>TRBJ2-1|TRBD2|TRBV24-1|.
TGTGCCACCAGTGATCCCACTAGCGGTGCTTCCTACAATGAGCAGTTCTTC
CATSDPTSGASYNEQFF
>TRBJ2-5|.|TRBV7-2|.
TGTGCCAGCAGCTTAGGGGGGGCCAGTGAGACCCAGTACTTC
CASSLGGASETQYF
>TRBJ2-1|.|TRBV5-4|.
TGTGCCAGCAGCTTAGACCTCGGGACTCGCTCAGATGAGCAGTTCTTC
CASSLDLGTRSDEQFF
>TRBJ1-2|.|TRBV10-1|.
TGCGCCAGCAGTAATGGGAACTATGGCTACACCTTC
CASSNGNYGYTF
>TRBJ1-1|.|TRBV7-3|.
TGTGCCAGCAGCTCCCAGGGGAACACTGAAGCTTTCTTT
CASSSQGNTEAFF
>TRBJ2-3|TRBD1|TRBV6-6|.
TGTGCCAGCAGACCGAGACAGGGCCGAGATACGCAGTATTTT
CASRPRQGRDTQYF
>TRBJ2-1|.|TRBV24-1|.
TGTGCCACCAGTGACCAAAGGGGGGGGGACTACAATGAGCAGTTCTTC
CATSDQRGGDYNEQFF
>TRBJ1-2|TRBD1|TRBV7-2|.
TGTGCCAGCAGCCACCGGGACAGAGCTAACTATAGCTACACCTTC
CASSHRDRANYSYTF
>TRBJ1-1|.|TRBV5-4|.
TGTGCCAGCAGCTTGGCTCCAGGGGTGAACACTGAAGCTTTCTTT
CASSLAPGVNTEAFF
>TRBJ1-1|.|TRBV12-5|few
TGTGCTAGTGGTTTGGTACGCTTGACGAGTAACACTGAAGCTTTCTTT
CASGLVRLTSNTEAFF
>TRBJ2-2|.|TRBV5-1|.
TGCGCCAGCAGCTTGGGGGACGTAAGCACCGGGGAGCTGTTTTTT
CASSLGDVSTGELFF
>TRBJ2-2|.|TRBV24-1|few
TGTGCCACCAGTGATAGTGACAGTTCGAACACCGGGGAGCTGTTTTTT
CATSDSDSSNTGELFF
>TRBJ2-2|.|TRBV2|.
TGTGCCAGCAGTCCACAAGGGGAGCTGTTTTTT
CASSPQGELFF
>TRBJ2-1|TRBD1|TRBV19|.
TGTGCCAGTAGTCCACGGACAGGGTGGGCGTACAATGAGCAGTTCTTC
CASSPRTGWAYNEQFF
>TRBJ2-6|.|TRBV5-1|.
TGCGCCAGCAGCTTGAGGGAGACTGGGGCCAACGTCCTGACTTTC
CASSLRETGANVLTF
>TRBJ2-5|TRBD1|TRBV9|.
TGTGCCAGCAGCGCCCCCGGGACAGGGGCCCAAGGGGCCCAGTACTTC
CASSAPGTGAQGAQYF
>TRBJ1-5|TRBD1|TRBV28|.
TGTGCCAGCAGTCAGGACAGGGGGCATCAGCCCCAGCATTTT
CASSQDRGHQPQHF
>TRBJ2-3|.|TRBV11-1|.
TGTGCCAGCAGCTTTGGAGGGGCAAGTACAGATACGCAGTATTTT
CASSFGGASTDTQYF
>TRBJ2-3|TRBD2|TRBV19|.
TGTGCCAGTAGTTATATGAGCGGGGGGGCCACAGATACGCAGTATTTT
CASSYMSGGATDTQYF
>TRBJ2-2|TRBD2|TRBV6-4|.
TGTGCCAGCAGTTTTATATCTAGCGGGGGGGGACCCCCCGGGGAGCTGTTTTTT
CASSFISSGGGPPGELFF
>TRBJ1-2|.|TRBV6-1|.
TGTGCCAGCAGTGAGACTGAGACCTCGGGGGGGGGCTACACCTTC
CASSETETSGGGYTF
>TRBJ2-2|.|TRBV18|.
TGTGCCAGCTCACCAGACAGTCTTAGCACCGGGGAGCTGTTTTTT
CASSPDSLSTGELFF
>TRBJ2-2|.|TRBV3-1/TRBV3-2|.
TGTGCCAGCAGCCAAGATCCGGGACTTGCGAACACCGGGGAGCTGTTTTTT
CASSQDPGLANTGELFF
>TRBJ2-1|.|TRBV29-1|few
TGCAGCGCCCGGGCCCTATACAATGAGCAGTTCTTC
CSARALYNEQFF
>TRBJ2-2|TRBD2|TRBV7-9|.
TGTGCCAGCAGCTTCGGACTAGCGGGGAACACCGGGGAGCTGTTTTTT
CASSFGLAGNTGELFF
>TRBJ2-5|.|TRBV4-2|.
TGTGCCAGCAGCCAAGGGACGTTACAAGAGACCCAGTACTTC
CASSQGTLQETQYF
>TRBJ2-1|.|TRBV6-4|few
TGTGCCAGCAGTGAAGTACAGGGCAATGAGCAGTTCTTC
CASSEVQGNEQFF